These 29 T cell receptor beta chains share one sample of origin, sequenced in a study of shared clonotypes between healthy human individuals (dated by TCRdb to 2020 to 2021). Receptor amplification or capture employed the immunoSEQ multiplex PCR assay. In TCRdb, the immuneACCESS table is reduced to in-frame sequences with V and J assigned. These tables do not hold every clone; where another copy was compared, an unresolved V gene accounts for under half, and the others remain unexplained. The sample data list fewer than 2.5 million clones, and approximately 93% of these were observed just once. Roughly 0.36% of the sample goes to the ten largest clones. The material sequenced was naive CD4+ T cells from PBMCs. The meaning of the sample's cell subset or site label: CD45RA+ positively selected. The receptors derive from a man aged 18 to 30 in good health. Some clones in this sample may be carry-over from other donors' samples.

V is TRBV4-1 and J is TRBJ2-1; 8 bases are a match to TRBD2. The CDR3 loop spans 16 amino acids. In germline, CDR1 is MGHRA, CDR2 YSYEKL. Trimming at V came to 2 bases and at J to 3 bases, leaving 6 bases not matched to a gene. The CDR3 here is CASSQSVLAGYNEQFF. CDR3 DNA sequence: TGCGCCAGCAGCCAATCTGTGCTAGCGGGCTACAATGAGCAGTTCTTC.

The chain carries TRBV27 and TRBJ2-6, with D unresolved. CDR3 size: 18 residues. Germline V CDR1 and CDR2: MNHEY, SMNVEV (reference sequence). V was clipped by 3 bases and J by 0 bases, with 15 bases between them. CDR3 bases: TGTGCCAGCAGTTTTGCCCCTAACGGGTTCTCTGGGGCCAACGTCCTGACTTTC. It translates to CASSFAPNGFSGANVLTF.

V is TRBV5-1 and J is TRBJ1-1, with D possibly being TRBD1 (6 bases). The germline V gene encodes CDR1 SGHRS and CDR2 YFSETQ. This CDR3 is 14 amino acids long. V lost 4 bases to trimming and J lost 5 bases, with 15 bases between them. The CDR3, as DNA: TGCGCCAGCAGCGTCGGGACATTAAATACTGAAGCTTTCTTT. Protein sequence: CASSVGTLNTEAFF.

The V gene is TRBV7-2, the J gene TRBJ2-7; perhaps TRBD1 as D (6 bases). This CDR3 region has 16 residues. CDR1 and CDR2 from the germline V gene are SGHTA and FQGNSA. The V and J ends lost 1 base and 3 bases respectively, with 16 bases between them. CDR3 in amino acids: CASSLGVRQGRYEQYF. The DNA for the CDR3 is TGTGCCAGCAGCTTAGGGGTGCGGCAGGGGCGCTACGAGCAGTACTTC.

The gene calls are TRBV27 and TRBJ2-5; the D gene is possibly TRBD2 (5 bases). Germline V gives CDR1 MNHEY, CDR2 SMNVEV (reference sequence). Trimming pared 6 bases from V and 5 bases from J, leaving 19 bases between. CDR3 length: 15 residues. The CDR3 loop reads CASRRTLESRETQYF. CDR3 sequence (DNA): TGTGCCAGCAGACGGACTCTTGAGAGCCGGGAGACCCAGTACTTC.

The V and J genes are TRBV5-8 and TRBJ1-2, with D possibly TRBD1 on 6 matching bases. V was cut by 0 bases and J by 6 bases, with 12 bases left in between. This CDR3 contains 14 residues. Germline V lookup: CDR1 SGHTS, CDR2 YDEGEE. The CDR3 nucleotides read TGTGCCAGCAGCTTGGGACAGGCCTTAGATGGCTACACCTTC. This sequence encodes CASSLGQALDGYTF.

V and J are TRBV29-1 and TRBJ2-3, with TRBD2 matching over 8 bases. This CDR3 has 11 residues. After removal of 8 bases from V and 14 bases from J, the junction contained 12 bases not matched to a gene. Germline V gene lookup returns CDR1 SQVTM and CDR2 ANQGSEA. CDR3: CSPAREGIRYF. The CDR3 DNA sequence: TGCAGCCCGGCACGGGAGGGGATCCGGTATTTT.

CDR3 sequence (DNA): TGTGCCAGCAGCACCGGGACAGGGGGCGATTGGAGTCAGCCCCAGCATTTT. This sequence encodes CASSTGTGGDWSQPQHF. The rearrangement joins TRBV5-5 to TRBJ1-5, with TRBD1 matching over 12 bases. With V trimmed by 4 bases and J by 6 bases, 11 bases remained unmatched. Germline lookup yields CDR1 SGHKS and CDR2 YYEKEE (reference sequence). The CDR3 covers 17 residues.

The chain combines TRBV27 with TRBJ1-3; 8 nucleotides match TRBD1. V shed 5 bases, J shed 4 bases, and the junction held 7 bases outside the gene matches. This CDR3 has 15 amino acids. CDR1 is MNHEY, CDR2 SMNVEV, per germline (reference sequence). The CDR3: CASSEQGAGGNTIYF. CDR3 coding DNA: TGTGCCAGCAGTGAGCAGGGGGCGGGCGGAAACACCATATATTTT.

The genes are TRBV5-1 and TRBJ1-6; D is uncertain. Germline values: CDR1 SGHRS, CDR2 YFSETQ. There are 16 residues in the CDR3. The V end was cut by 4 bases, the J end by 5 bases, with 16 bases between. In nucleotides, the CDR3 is TGCGCCAGCAGCCACGAAACCCGGGCAAATAATTCACCCCTCCACTTT. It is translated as CASSHETRANNSPLHF.

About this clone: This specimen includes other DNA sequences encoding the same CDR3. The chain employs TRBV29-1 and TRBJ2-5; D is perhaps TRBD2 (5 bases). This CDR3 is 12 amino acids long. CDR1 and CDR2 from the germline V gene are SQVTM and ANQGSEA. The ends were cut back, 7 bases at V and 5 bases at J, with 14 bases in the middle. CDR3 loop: CSGGRAGETQYF. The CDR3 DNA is TGCAGCGGCGGGCGGGCTGGCGAGACCCAGTACTTC.

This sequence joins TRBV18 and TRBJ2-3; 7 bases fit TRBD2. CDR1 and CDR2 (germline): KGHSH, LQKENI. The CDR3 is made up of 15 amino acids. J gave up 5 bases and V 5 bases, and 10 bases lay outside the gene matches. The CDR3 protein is CASSTASGLGDTQYF. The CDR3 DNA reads TGTGCCAGCTCAACCGCTAGCGGCTTGGGAGATACGCAGTATTTT. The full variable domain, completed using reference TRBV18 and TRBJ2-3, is NAGVMQNPRHLVRRRGQEARLRCSPMKGHSHVYWYRQLPEEGLKFMVYLQKENIIDESGMPKERFSAEFPKEGPSILRIQQVVRGDSAAYFCASSTASGLGDTQYFGPGTRLTVL.

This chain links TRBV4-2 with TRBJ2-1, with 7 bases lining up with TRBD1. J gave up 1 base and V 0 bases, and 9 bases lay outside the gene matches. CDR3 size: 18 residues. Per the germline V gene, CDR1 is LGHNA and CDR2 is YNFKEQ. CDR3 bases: TGTGCCAGCAGCCAAGAAGGGGGCAGGGCACGATCCTACAATGAGCAGTTCTTC. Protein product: CASSQEGGRARSYNEQFF.

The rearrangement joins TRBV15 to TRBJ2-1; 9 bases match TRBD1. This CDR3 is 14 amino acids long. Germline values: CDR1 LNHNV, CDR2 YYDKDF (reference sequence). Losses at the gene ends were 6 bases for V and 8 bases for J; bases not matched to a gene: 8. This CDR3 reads CATSPGQGNYEQFF. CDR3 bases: TGTGCCACCAGTCCGGGACAGGGTAACTATGAGCAGTTCTTC. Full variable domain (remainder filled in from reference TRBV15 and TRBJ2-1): DAMVIQNPRYQVTQFGKPVTLSCSQTLNHNVMYWYQQKSSQAPKLLFHYYDKDFNNEADTPDNFQSRRPNTSFCFLDIRSPGLGDTAMYLCATSPGQGNYEQFFGPGTRLTVL.

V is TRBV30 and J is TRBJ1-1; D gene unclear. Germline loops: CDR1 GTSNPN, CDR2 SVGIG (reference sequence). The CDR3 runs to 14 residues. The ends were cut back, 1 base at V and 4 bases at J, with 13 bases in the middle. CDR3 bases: TGTGCCTGGAGTGGAAGGGTGGCTCGCACTGAAGCTTTCTTT. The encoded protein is CAWSGRVARTEAFF.

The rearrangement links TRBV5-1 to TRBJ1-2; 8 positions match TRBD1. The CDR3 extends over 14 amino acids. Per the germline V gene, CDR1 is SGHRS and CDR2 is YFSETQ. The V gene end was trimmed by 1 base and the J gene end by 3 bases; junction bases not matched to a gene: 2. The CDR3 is CASSLQGQDYGYTF. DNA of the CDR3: TGCGCCAGCAGCTTGCAGGGACAGGACTATGGCTACACCTTC.

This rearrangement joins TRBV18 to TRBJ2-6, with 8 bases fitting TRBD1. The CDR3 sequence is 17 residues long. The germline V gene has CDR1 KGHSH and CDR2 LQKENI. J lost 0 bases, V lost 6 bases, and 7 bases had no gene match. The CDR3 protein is CASSYGTGTSGANVLTF. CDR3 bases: TGTGCCAGCTCGTACGGGACAGGAACCTCTGGGGCCAACGTCCTGACTTTC.

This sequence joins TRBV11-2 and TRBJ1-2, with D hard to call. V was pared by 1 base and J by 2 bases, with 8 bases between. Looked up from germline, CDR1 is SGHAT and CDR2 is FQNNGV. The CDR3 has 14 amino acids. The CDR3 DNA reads TGTGCCAGCAGCTTAGGACGGAACAACTATGGCTACACCTTC. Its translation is CASSLGRNNYGYTF.

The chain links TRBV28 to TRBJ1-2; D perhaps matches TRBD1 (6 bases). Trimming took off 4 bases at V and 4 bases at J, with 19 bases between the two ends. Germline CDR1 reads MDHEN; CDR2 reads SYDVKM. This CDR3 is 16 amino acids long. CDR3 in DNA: TGTGCCAGCAGTTACTCGCCTACAGGGCAGGGCTATGGCTACACCTTC. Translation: CASSYSPTGQGYGYTF.

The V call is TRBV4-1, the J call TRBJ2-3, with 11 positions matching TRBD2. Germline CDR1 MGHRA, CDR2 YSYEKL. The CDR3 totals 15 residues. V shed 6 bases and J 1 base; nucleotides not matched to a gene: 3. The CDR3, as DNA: TGCGCCAGCAGAGTAGCGGGAGGGGGCACAGATACGCAGTATTTT. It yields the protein CASRVAGGGTDTQYF.

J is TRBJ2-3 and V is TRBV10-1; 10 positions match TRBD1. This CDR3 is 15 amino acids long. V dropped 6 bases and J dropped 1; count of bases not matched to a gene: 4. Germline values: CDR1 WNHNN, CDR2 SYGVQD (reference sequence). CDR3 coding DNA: TGCGCCAGCAGGGCCGGGACAGGGGGCACAGATACGCAGTATTTT. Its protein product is CASRAGTGGTDTQYF.

The CDR3 loop reads CASSPTGGDTDTQYF. Written as DNA, the CDR3 is TGTGCCAGCAGCCCAACGGGAGGGGACACAGATACGCAGTATTTT. The V and J genes are TRBV4-2 and TRBJ2-3, with 8 bases matching TRBD2. Germline assignment: CDR1 LGHNA and CDR2 YNFKEQ. CDR3 length: 15 residues. J was trimmed by 2 bases and V by 4 bases; bases with no gene match: 5.

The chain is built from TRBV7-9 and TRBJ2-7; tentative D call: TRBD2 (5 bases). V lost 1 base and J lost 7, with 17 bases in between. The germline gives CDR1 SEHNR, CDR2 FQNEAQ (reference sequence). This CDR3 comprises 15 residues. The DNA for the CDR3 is TGTGCCAGCAGCTTAGGGGTAGCCTACTCGGGGGAGCAGTACTTC. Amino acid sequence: CASSLGVAYSGEQYF.

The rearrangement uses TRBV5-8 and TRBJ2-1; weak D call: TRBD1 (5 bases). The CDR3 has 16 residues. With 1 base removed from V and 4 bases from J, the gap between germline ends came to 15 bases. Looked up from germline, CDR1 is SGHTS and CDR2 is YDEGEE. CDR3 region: CASSLRGRATYNEQFF. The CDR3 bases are TGTGCCAGCAGCTTGCGAGGCAGGGCGACATACAATGAGCAGTTCTTC.

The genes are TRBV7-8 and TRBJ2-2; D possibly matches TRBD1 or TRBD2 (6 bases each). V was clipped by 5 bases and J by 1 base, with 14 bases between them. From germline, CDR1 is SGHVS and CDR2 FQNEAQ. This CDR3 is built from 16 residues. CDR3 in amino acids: CASSRGGMGNTGELFF. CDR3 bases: TGTGCCAGCAGCCGAGGGGGGATGGGGAACACCGGGGAGCTGTTTTTT.

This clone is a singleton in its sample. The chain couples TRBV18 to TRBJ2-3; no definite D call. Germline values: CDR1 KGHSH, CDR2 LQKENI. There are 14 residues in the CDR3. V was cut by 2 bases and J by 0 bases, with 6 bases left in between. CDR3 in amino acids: CASSPKQSTDTQYF. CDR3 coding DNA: TGTGCCAGCTCACCAAAACAGAGCACAGATACGCAGTATTTT. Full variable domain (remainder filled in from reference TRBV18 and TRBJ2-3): NAGVMQNPRHLVRRRGQEARLRCSPMKGHSHVYWYRQLPEEGLKFMVYLQKENIIDESGMPKERFSAEFPKEGPSILRIQQVVRGDSAAYFCASSPKQSTDTQYFGPGTRLTVL.

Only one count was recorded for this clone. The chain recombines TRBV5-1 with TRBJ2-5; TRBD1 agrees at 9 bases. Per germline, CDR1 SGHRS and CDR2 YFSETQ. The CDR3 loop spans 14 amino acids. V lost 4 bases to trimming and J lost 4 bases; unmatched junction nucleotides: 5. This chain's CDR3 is CASSMRQGGETQYF. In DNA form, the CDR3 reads TGCGCCAGCAGCATGCGACAGGGGGGAGAGACCCAGTACTTC.

The CDR3 region is CASFRRGYGYTF. The CDR3 nucleotides read TGTGCCAGCTTTCGAAGGGGGTATGGCTACACCTTC. The chain employs TRBV28 and TRBJ1-2; D possibly corresponds to TRBD1 (6 bases). Germline lookup yields CDR1 MDHEN and CDR2 SYDVKM. This CDR3 comprises 12 residues. Trimming pared 8 bases from V and 5 bases from J, leaving 12 bases between.

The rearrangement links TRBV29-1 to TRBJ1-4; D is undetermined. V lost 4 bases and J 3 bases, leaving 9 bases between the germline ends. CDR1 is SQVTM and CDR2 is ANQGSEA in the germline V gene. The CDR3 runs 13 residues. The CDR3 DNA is TGCAGCGTTGGAGGCAGACCTAATGAAAAACTGTTTTTT. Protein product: CSVGGRPNEKLFF.